The rows below give T cell receptor beta chains drawn from one sample of a study of cytomegalovirus exposure and HLA in healthy donors. Profiled with immunoSEQ multiplex PCR; TCRdb holds only in-frame clones, not every one. The table for this sample gives 100,000 to 150,000 clones. The sequencing sample was made of PBMCs. These receptors all stem from a middle-aged man in good health and CMV-seronegative. The CDR3 runs from the conserved cysteine through the conserved F or W. D genes are given only for firm matches.

v_gene	j_gene	d_gene	CDR3aa	CDR3nt
TRBV30	TRBJ2-3	NA	CAWRIGSYTDTQYF	TGTGCCTGGAGAATCGGGTCATACACAGATACGCAGTATTTT
TRBV4-1	TRBJ2-2	TRBD2	CASSLEELAGGFTGELFF	TGCGCCAGCAGCCTAGAAGAACTAGCGGGAGGTTTCACCGGGGAGCTGTTTTTT
TRBV18	TRBJ2-3	TRBD1	CASSPRGLTDTQYF	TGTGCCAGCTCACCCAGGGGGCTCACAGATACGCAGTATTTT
TRBV2	TRBJ2-1	NA	CASMWTGLYNEQFF	TGTGCCAGCATGTGGACAGGACTATACAATGAGCAGTTCTTC
TRBV7-2	TRBJ2-7	TRBD2	CASSRGSREYEQYF	TGTGCCAGCAGCCGCGGGAGTCGCGAGTACGAGCAGTACTTC
TRBV5-8	TRBJ2-1	NA	CAGGAGPNSYNEQFF	TGTGCCGGAGGGGCAGGCCCTAATTCCTACAATGAGCAGTTCTTC
TRBV6-1	TRBJ2-7	TRBD2	CASSETSGRGEQYF	TGTGCCAGCAGTGAGACTAGCGGGAGAGGGGAGCAGTACTTC
TRBV5-1	TRBJ2-1	TRBD1	CASSMGQGHEQFF	TGCGCCAGCAGCATGGGACAGGGTCATGAGCAGTTCTTC
TRBV5-1	TRBJ2-4	NA	CASSLEPGTGNIQYF	TGCGCCAGCAGCTTGGAGCCGGGTACGGGAAACATTCAGTACTTC
TRBV5-6	TRBJ1-5	NA	CASSLGPGDQPQHF	TGTGCCAGCAGCTTGGGTCCCGGAGATCAGCCCCAGCATTTT
TRBV7-2	TRBJ2-5	TRBD2	CASSSGLAGSRETQYF	TGTGCCAGCAGCTCCGGACTAGCGGGGTCTCGGGAGACCCAGTACTTC
TRBV7-2	TRBJ2-1	TRBD2	CASSFSGRVHEQFF	TGTGCCAGCAGTTTTAGCGGGAGGGTTCATGAGCAGTTCTTC
TRBV28	TRBJ2-1	TRBD2	CASSLSLAGGRRNEQFF	TGTGCCAGCAGTTTATCCCTAGCGGGAGGGAGGCGCAATGAGCAGTTCTTC
TRBV27	TRBJ1-1	NA	CASSLGAGTEAFF	TGTGCCAGCAGTTTGGGGGCAGGGACTGAAGCTTTCTTT
TRBV6-1	TRBJ2-1	NA	CASKWPVNEQFF	TGTGCCAGCAAGTGGCCAGTTAATGAGCAGTTCTTC
TRBV5-4	TRBJ2-2	TRBD2	CASSLASGRGTGELFF	TGTGCCAGCAGCTTGGCTAGCGGGAGAGGAACCGGGGAGCTGTTTTTT
TRBV6-6	TRBJ1-4	NA	CASRYTGEKLFF	TGTGCCAGCAGGTACACAGGGGAAAAACTGTTTTTT
TRBV9	TRBJ2-3	NA	CASNLLGRGTDTQYF	TGTGCCAGCAATCTCCTTGGGAGAGGCACAGATACGCAGTATTTT
TRBV19	TRBJ1-1	TRBD1	CASSTNRDRVIFGEAFF	TGTGCCAGTAGTACGAACCGGGACAGGGTTATCTTTGGTGAAGCTTTCTTT